This passage covers 14 T cell receptor beta chains from one sample sequenced in a study of chemoradiotherapy in HPV16-positive cancers. Generated by immunoSEQ multiplex PCR, the TCRdb table keeps only in-frame clones and is missing some. The sample holds about 21,000 clones; approximately 83% are singletons and the top ten take 3.5% to 6%. Source: blood, taken from a patient who underwent chemoradiotherapy. These TCRs come from a human donor with HPV-associated anogenital cancer.

The chain carries TRBV9 and TRBJ1-1; TRBD1 is a possible D gene (5 bases). The CDR3 totals 14 residues. CDR1 is SGDLS, CDR2 YYNGEE, per germline. The germline V and J ends were trimmed by 4 bases and 8 bases, with 18 bases remaining between them. The CDR3 here is CASSPQGIRREAFF. CDR3 nucleotide sequence: TGTGCCAGCAGCCCCCAGGGTATCCGGAGGGAAGCTTTCTTT.

V usage is TRBV9 and J usage is TRBJ2-5; TRBD2 aligns across 10 bases. CDR1 is SGDLS, CDR2 YYNGEE, per germline. The CDR3 totals 16 residues. V was clipped by 0 bases and J by 4 bases; unmatched bases: 6. CDR3 loop: CASSVGGLAGAETQYF. As DNA, the CDR3 is TGTGCCAGCAGCGTAGGAGGTCTAGCGGGAGCAGAGACCCAGTACTTC.

The rearrangement uses TRBV10-3 and TRBJ1-4; TRBD1 agrees at 8 bases. This CDR3 contains 17 residues. Germline CDR1 and CDR2: ENHRY and SYGVKD. V was pared by 6 bases and J by 0 bases, with 9 bases of the junction left unmatched. The CDR3 DNA follows: TGTGCCATCAGCCCCACAGGGGGGATGGCAACTAATGAAAAACTGTTTTTT. This codes for CAISPTGGMATNEKLFF.

V is TRBV11-2 and J is TRBJ2-1, with D uncertain. Per germline, CDR1 SGHAT and CDR2 FQNNGV. V dropped 4 bases and J dropped 7 bases, with 11 bases sitting between them. The CDR3 extends over 13 amino acids. The CDR3 reads CASSSPRWNEQFF. The CDR3 DNA is TGTGCCAGCAGCTCCCCGAGGTGGAATGAGCAGTTCTTC.

The V call is TRBV6-5, the J call TRBJ2-7; 7 positions match TRBD2. CDR1 MNHEY and CDR2 SVGAGI come from the germline V gene. The CDR3 sequence is 14 residues long. The trim removed 0 bases at V and 6 bases at J, leaving 5 bases unmatched. CDR3 protein: CASSYSGGSSEQYF. As DNA, the CDR3 is TGTGCCAGCAGTTACTCGGGAGGGAGTAGCGAGCAGTACTTC.

This clone was picked up a small number of times. V gene TRBV7-2 combines with J gene TRBJ2-2; no firm D call. V shed 1 base and J shed 0 bases, with 12 bases lying between them. In germline, CDR1 is SGHTA, CDR2 FQGNSA. The CDR3 loop spans 17 amino acids. The CDR3 DNA is TGTGCCAGCAGCTTAGACCTGCGTACCGCGAACACCGGGGAGCTGTTTTTT. The encoded protein is CASSLDLRTANTGELFF. Full variable domain (outside the CDR3, taken from reference TRBV7-2 and TRBJ2-2): GAGVSQSPSNKVTEKGKDVELRCDPISGHTALYWYRQSLGQGLEFLIYFQGNSAPDKSGLPSDRFSAERTGGSVSTLTIQRTQQEDSAVYLCASSLDLRTANTGELFFGEGSRLTVL.

The rearrangement uses TRBV2 and TRBJ2-3; D might be TRBD1 or TRBD2, each matching 6 bases. CDR3 length: 16 residues. V gave up 4 bases and J gave up 0 bases, with 14 bases separating them. CDR1 is SNHLY and CDR2 is FYNNEI in the germline V gene. The CDR3 is CASSGGAAPSTDTQYF. The DNA of the CDR3 is TGTGCCAGCAGTGGGGGGGCCGCCCCTAGCACAGATACGCAGTATTTT.

This clone was observed a single time. J is TRBJ1-2 and V is TRBV5-6, with a possible D match to TRBD1 (5 bases). This CDR3 comprises 15 residues. Looked up from germline, CDR1 is SGHDT and CDR2 is YYEEEE. Trimming removed 7 bases from V and 1 base from J, with 17 bases in between. CDR3 DNA sequence: TGTGCCAGCTTGCCCGGGGGTATAGGTAACTATGGCTACACCTTC. Protein sequence: CASLPGGIGNYGYTF.

This clone was observed a single time. The chain recombines TRBV5-6 with TRBJ1-3; weak D call: TRBD1 (5 bases). The germline V gene has CDR1 SGHDT and CDR2 YYEEEE. CDR3 length: 14 amino acids. The V gene lost 3 bases and the J gene lost 8 bases, with 15 bases spanning the gap. CDR3 DNA: TGTGCCAGCAGCTCGACAGCGCTTGAACACACCATATATTTT. Translated, it gives CASSSTALEHTIYF.

The chain recombines TRBV4-3 with TRBJ1-2; a weak D match, TRBD1 (6 bases). The CDR3 loop spans 16 amino acids. The V gene lost 0 bases and the J gene lost 5 bases, with 16 bases spanning the gap. Looked up from germline, CDR1 is LGHNA and CDR2 is YSLEER. The CDR3 protein is CASSQDQGGSGYGYTF. The CDR3 DNA reads as TGCGCCAGCAGCCAAGATCAAGGGGGGTCAGGGTATGGCTACACCTTC.

This clone was observed a single time. V usage is TRBV5-6 and J usage is TRBJ2-1; 9 bases fit TRBD1. From germline, CDR1 is SGHDT and CDR2 YYEEEE. CDR3 length: 15 residues. With V trimmed by 6 bases and J by 4 bases, 8 bases remained unmatched. The CDR3 sequence is CASTPGDREYNEQFF. CDR3 bases: TGTGCCAGCACCCCTGGGGACAGGGAGTACAATGAGCAGTTCTTC.

This clone has only one observation. CDR3 sequence: CARKTGTSGQYNEQFF. The CDR3 nucleotides read TGTGCCAGGAAGACCGGGACTAGCGGGCAATACAATGAGCAGTTCTTC. J is TRBJ2-1 and V is TRBV2, with 12 bases matching TRBD2. This CDR3 spans 16 amino acids. V shed 9 bases and J 4 bases; nucleotides not matched to a gene: 10. Germline loops: CDR1 SNHLY, CDR2 FYNNEI.

The chain links TRBV29-1 to TRBJ2-1, with D maybe TRBD2 (5 bases). Trimming took off 0 bases at V and 2 bases at J, with 17 bases between the two ends. The CDR3 has 17 residues. Germline values: CDR1 SQVTM, CDR2 ANQGSEA. The CDR3 region is CSVEDKFSVLPYNEQFF. CDR3 DNA sequence: TGCAGCGTTGAAGATAAGTTTAGCGTCCTGCCCTACAATGAGCAGTTCTTC.

The chain recombines TRBV19 with TRBJ2-1, with D uncertain. Germline assignment: CDR1 LNHDA and CDR2 SQIVND (reference sequence). The CDR3 is made up of 10 amino acids. V lost 5 bases, J lost 5 bases, and 1 base lay in between. The CDR3 bases are TGTGCCAGTAGTGACAATGAGCAGTTCTTC. Protein product: CASSDNEQFF.